This T cell receptor (beta chain) was profiled in a study of blood T cells in healthy people across ages. Every sample had a minimum of 6 million PBMCs isolated. This clonotype was counted a few times. Its matching antigen is unknown. CDR1 and CDR2 (germline): SGHTA, FQGNSA. The V end lost 4 bases, the J end lost 0 bases, and 10 bases lay between the germline ends. This CDR3 comprises 14 residues. Whole-study findings and limits: Calculation of diversity from one million T cells yielded estimates considered to be underestimates. Higher diversity and more naive CD4+ cells were features of long-lived donors, compared to aged donors. A roughly linear fall in TCR beta diversity per million T cells was seen with increasing age.

Primed by a sample-barcoded 5' primer and a J-beta primer mix, a second PCR proceeded for 7 to 11 cycles. Via MiXCR, TCRdb re-called the 5' RACE reads, giving one row per CDR3 protein. The data contain around 580,000 distinct CDR3 sequences, roughly 48% of them singletons. The clonotype originates from a man older than 75 in good health. The sample was blood. The chain combines TRBV7-2 with TRBJ2-7; D is unresolved. CDR3: CASSSNSPSYEQYF. DNA for the CDR3: TGTGCCAGCAGCTCAAACAGTCCCTCCTACGAGCAGTACTTC.